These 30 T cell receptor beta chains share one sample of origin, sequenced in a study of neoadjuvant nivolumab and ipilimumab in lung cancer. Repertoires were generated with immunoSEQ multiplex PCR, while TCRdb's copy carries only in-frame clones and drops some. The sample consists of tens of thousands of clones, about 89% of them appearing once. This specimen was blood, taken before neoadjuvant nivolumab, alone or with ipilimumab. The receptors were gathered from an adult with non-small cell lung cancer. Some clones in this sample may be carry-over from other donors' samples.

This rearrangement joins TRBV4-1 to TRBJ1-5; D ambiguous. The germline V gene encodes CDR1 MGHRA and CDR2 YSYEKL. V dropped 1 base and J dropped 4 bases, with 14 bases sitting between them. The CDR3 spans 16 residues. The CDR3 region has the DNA TGCGCCAGCAGCCAAGCCCTAGTAGGGCAGAATCAGCCCCAGCATTTT. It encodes CASSQALVGQNQPQHF.

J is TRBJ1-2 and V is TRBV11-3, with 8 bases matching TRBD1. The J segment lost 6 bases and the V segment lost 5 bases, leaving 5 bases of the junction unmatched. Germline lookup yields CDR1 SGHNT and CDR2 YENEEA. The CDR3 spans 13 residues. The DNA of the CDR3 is TGTGCCAGCAGCCACGCAGGGGGCCATGGCTACACCTTC. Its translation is CASSHAGGHGYTF.

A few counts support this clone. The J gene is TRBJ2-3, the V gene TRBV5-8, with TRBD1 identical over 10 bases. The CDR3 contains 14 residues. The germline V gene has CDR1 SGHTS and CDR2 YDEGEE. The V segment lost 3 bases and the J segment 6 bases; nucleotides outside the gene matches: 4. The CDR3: CASSWGTGVDTQYF. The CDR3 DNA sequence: TGTGCCAGCAGCTGGGGGACAGGGGTGGATACGCAGTATTTT.

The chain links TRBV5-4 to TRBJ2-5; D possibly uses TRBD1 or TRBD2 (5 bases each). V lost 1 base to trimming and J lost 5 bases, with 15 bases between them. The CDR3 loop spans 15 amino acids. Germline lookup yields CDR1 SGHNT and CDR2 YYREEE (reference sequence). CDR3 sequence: CASSLPRELSETQYF. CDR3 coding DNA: TGTGCCAGCAGCTTGCCCAGGGAGTTGTCGGAGACCCAGTACTTC.

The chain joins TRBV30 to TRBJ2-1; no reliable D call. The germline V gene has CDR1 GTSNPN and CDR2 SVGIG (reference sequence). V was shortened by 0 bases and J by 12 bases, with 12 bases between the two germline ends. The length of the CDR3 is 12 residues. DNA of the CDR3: TGTGCCTGGAGTGTCACAGCTTCCGGGCAGTTCTTC. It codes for CAWSVTASGQFF. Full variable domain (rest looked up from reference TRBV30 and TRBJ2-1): SQTIHQWPATLVQPVGSPLSLECTVEGTSNPNLYWYRQAAGRGLQLLFYSVGIGQISSEVPQNLSASRPQDRQFILSSKKLLLSDSGFYLCAWSVTASGQFFGPGTRLTVL.

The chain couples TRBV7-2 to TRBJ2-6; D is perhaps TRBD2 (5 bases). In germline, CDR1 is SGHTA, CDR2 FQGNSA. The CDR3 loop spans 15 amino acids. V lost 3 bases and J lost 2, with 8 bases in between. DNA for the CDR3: TGTGCCAGCAGCTTCGGGGTCCCTGGGGCCAACGTCCTGACTTTC. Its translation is CASSFGVPGANVLTF. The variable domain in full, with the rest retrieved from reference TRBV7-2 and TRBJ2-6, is GAGVSQSPSNKVTEKGKDVELRCDPISGHTALYWYRQSLGQGLEFLIYFQGNSAPDKSGLPSDRFSAERTGGSVSTLTIQRTQQEDSAVYLCASSFGVPGANVLTFGAGSRLTVL.

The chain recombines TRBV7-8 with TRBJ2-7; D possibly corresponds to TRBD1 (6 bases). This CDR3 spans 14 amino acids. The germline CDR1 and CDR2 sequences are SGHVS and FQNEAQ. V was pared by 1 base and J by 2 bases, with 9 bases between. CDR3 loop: CASSLEGDTYEQYF. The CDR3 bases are TGTGCCAGCAGCTTAGAAGGGGACACCTACGAGCAGTACTTC. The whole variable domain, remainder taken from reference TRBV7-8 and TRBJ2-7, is GAGVSQSPRYKVAKRGQDVALRCDPISGHVSLFWYQQALGQGPEFLTYFQNEAQLDKSGLPSDRFFAERPEGSVSTLKIQRTQQEDSAVYLCASSLEGDTYEQYFGPGTRLTVT.

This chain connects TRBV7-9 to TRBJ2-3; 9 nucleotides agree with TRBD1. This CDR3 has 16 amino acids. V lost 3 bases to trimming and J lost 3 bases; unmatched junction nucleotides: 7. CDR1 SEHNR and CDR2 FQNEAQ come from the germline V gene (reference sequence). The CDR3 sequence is CASSFRTGGKTDTQYF. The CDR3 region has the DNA TGTGCCAGCAGCTTCAGAACAGGGGGCAAAACAGATACGCAGTATTTT.

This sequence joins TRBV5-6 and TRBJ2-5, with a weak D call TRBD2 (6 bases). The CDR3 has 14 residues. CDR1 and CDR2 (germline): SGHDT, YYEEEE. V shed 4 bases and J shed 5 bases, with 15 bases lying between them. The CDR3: CASSQSRAGETQYF. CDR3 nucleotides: TGTGCCAGCAGCCAAAGCAGGGCGGGGGAGACCCAGTACTTC.

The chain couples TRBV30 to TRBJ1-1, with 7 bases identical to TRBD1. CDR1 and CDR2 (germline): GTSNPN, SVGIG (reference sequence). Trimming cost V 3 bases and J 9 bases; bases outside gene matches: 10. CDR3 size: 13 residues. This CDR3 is CAWRSDRVGKAFF. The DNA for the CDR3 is TGTGCCTGGAGGTCAGACAGGGTGGGAAAAGCTTTCTTT.

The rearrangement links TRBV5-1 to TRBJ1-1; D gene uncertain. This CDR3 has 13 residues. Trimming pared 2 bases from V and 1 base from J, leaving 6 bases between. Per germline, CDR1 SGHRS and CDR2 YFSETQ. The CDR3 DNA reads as TGCGCCAGCAGCTTTGGGCCGAACACTGAAGCTTTCTTT. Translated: CASSFGPNTEAFF. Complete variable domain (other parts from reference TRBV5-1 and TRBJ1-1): KAGVTQTPRYLIKTRGQQVTLSCSPISGHRSVSWYQQTPGQGLQFLFEYFSETQRNKGNFPGRFSGRQFSNSRSEMNVSTLELGDSALYLCASSFGPNTEAFFGQGTRLTVV.

The DNA for the CDR3 is TGTGCCAGCAGCGGTCCGGCGGGAGAGACCCAGTACTTC. This encodes CASSGPAGETQYF. The chain carries TRBV11-2 and TRBJ2-5; perhaps TRBD2 as D (5 bases). CDR3 length equals 13 residues. V was clipped by 5 bases and J by 4 bases, with 11 bases between them. Germline values: CDR1 SGHAT, CDR2 FQNNGV.

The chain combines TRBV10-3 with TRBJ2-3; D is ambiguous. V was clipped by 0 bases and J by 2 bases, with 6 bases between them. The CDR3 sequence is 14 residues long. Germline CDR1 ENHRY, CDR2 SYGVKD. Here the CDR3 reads CAISESVNTDTQYF. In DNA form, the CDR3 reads TGTGCCATCAGTGAGTCGGTGAACACAGATACGCAGTATTTT.

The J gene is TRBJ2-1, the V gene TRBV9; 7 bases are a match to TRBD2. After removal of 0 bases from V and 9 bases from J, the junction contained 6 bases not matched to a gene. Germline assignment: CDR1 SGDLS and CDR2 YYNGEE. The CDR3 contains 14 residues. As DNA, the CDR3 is TGTGCCAGCAGCGTAGCTACTAGCGAAGGTGAGCAGTTCTTC. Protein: CASSVATSEGEQFF.

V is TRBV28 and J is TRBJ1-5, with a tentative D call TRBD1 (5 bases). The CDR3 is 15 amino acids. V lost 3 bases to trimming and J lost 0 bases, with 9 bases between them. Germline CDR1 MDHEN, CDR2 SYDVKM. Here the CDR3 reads CASSFSGSSNQPQHF. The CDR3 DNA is TGTGCCAGCAGTTTTTCAGGGTCTAGCAATCAGCCCCAGCATTTT.

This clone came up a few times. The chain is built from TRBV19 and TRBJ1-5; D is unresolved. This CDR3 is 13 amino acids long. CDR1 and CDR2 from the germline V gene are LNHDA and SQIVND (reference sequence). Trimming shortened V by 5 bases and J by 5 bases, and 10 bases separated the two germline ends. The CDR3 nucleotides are TGTGCCAGTAGTCAGAGGGAGCATCAGCCCCAGCATTTT. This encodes CASSQREHQPQHF.

The chain's CDR3 is CASIRQGQWTEAFF. The CDR3, as DNA: TGTGCCAGTATTCGACAGGGTCAGTGGACTGAAGCTTTCTTT. This rearrangement joins TRBV19 to TRBJ1-1; TRBD1 aligns across 7 bases. J gave up 5 bases and V 7 bases, and 10 bases lay outside the gene matches. This CDR3 has 14 amino acids. Germline-derived CDR1 and CDR2 are LNHDA and SQIVND (reference sequence).

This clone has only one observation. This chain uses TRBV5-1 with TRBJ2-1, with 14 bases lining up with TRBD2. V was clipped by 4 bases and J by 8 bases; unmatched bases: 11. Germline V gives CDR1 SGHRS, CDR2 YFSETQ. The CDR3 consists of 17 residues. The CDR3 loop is CASSPGTSGSGRDEQFF. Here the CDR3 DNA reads TGCGCCAGCAGCCCCGGGACTAGCGGGAGCGGCCGGGATGAGCAGTTCTTC.

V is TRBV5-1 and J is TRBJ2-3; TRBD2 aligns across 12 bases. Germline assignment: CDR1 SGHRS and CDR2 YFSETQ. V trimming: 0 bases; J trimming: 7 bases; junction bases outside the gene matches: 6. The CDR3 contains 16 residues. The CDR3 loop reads CASSLGLAGDGNTQYF. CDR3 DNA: TGCGCCAGCAGCTTGGGACTAGCGGGAGATGGGAATACGCAGTATTTT. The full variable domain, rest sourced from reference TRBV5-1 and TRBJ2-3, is KAGVTQTPRYLIKTRGQQVTLSCSPISGHRSVSWYQQTPGQGLQFLFEYFSETQRNKGNFPGRFSGRQFSNSRSEMNVSTLELGDSALYLCASSLGLAGDGNTQYFGPGTRLTVL.

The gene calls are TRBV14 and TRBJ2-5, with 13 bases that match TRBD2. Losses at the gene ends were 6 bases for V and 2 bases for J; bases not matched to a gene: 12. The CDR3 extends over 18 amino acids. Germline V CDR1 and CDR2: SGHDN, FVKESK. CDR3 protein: CASSQLTSGRALQETQYF. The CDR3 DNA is TGTGCCAGCAGTCAACTAACTAGCGGGAGGGCTCTGCAAGAGACCCAGTACTTC.

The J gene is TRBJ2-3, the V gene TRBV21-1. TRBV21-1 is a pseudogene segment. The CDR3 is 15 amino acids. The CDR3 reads CASSVRDPGSDTQYF. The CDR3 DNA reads TGTGCCAGCAGCGTCCGGGACCCCGGGTCGGATACGCAGTATTTT.

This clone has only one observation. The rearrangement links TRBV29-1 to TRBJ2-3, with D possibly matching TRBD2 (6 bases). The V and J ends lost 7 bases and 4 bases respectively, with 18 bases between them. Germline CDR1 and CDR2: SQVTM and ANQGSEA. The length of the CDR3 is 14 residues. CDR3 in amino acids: CSAHSGRPPDTQYF. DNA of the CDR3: TGCAGCGCCCACTCTGGGAGGCCCCCAGATACGCAGTATTTT.

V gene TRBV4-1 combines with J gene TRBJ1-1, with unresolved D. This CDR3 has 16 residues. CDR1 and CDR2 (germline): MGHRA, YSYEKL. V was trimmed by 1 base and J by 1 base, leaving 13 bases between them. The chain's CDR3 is CASSQAVEGRNTEAFF. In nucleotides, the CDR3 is TGCGCCAGCAGCCAAGCCGTGGAAGGGAGGAACACTGAAGCTTTCTTT.

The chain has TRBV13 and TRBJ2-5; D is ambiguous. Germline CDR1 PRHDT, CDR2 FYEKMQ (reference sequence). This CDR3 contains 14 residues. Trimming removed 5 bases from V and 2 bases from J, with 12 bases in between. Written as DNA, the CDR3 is TGTGCCAGCAGCCCCGACGGAAAACAAGAGACCCAGTACTTC. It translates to CASSPDGKQETQYF.

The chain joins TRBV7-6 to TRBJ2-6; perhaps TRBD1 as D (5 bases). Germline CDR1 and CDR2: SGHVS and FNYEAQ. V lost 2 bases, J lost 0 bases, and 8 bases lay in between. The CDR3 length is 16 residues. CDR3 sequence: CASSLSRGSGANVLTF. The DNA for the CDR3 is TGTGCCAGCAGCTTATCAAGGGGCTCTGGGGCCAACGTCCTGACTTTC.

CDR3 loop: CASSGLSGAGANVLTF. The DNA for the CDR3 is TGTGCCTCCTCGGGCCTCTCGGGGGCTGGGGCCAACGTCCTGACTTTC. The genes are TRBV30 and TRBJ2-6; D is perhaps TRBD2 (6 bases). Germline V CDR1 and CDR2: GTSNPN, SVGIG (reference sequence). The CDR3 sequence is 16 residues long. Trimming shortened V by 7 bases and J by 2 bases, and 18 bases separated the two germline ends.

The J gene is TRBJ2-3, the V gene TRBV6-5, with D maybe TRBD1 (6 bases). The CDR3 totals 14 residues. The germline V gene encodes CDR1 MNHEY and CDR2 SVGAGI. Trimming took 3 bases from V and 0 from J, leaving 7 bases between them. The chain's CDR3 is CASSYRGSTDTQYF. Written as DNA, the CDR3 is TGTGCCAGCAGTTATAGGGGGAGCACAGATACGCAGTATTTT.

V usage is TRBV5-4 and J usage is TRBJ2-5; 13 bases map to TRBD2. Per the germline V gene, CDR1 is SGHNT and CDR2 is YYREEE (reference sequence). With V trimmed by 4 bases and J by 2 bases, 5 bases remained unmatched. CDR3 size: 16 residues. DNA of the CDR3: TGTGCCAGCAGCCTACCGGGACTAGCGGGACAAGAGACCCAGTACTTC. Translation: CASSLPGLAGQETQYF.

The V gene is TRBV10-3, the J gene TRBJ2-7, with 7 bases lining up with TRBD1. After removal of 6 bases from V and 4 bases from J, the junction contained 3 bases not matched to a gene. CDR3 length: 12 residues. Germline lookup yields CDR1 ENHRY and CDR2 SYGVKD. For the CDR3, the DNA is TGTGCCATCAGCAGACAGGGTTACGAGCAGTACTTC. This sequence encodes CAISRQGYEQYF.

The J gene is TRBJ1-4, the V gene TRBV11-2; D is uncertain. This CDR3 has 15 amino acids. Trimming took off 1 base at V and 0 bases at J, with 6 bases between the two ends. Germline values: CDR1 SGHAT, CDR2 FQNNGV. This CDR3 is CASSLGRATNEKLFF. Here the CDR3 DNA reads TGTGCCAGCAGCTTAGGGCGTGCAACTAATGAAAAACTGTTTTTT.